This T cell receptor beta chain originates from a study of cytomegalovirus exposure and HLA in healthy donors. General observations from the study: According to the study, 160 or so TCR beta chains were cytomegalovirus-associated. Many donors carried some public TCRs, although rarity characterized most TCR sequences.

Use of 60 Vbeta and 13 Jbeta primers characterized the PCR. The protocol was immunoSEQ multiplex PCR, while the TCRdb copy is restricted to in-frame clones and leaves out a portion. This table holds some 90,000 clones, 60% to 85% found once. Per germline, CDR1 SSHAT and CDR2 FNYEAQ (reference sequence). CDR3 size: 15 residues. Trimming removed 5 bases from V and 4 bases from J; junction bases left unmatched: 7. A word on this clone: Its antigen is still unknown.

The sequencing input was PBMCs. This TCR was sampled from a boy younger than 18 in good health and CMV-seronegative. The V call is TRBV7-7, the J call TRBJ1-1; 10 bases agree with TRBD1. This chain's CDR3 is CASSLRDRGGTEAFF. DNA of the CDR3: TGTGCCAGCAGCCTCCGGGACAGGGGAGGCACTGAAGCTTTCTTT.